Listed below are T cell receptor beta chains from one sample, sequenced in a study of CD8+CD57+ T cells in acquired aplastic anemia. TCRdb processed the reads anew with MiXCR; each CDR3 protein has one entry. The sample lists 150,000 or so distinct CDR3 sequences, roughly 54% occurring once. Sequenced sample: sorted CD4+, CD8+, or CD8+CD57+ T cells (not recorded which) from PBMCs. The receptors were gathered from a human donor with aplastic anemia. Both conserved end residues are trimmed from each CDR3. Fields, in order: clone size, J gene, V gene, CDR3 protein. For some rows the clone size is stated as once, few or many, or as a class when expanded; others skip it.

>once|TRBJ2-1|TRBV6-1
ASSGTGDSYNEQF
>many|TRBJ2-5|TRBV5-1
ASRLRGQETQY
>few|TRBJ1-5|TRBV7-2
ASSLTPRQPQH
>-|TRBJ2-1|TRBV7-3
AGSIPGQGGNEQS
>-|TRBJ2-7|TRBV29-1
ASSMGGPGEQY
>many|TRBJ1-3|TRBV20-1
SAPTTSEFTGNTIY
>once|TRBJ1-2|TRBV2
ASRPGTYGYT
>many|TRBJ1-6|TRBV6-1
ASSEIEGQGNSPLH
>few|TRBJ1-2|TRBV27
ASSFGQTYGYT
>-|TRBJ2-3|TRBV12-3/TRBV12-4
ASSPLGSGGAIDTQY
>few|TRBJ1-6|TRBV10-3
AISVGQGINSPLH
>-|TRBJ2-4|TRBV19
ASSPLAGGPDA
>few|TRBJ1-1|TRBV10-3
AISESLVLNTEAF
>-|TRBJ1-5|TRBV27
ASSSGNQPQH
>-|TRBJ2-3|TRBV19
ASIGTSGSTDTQY
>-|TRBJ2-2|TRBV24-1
ATSVILGNTGELF
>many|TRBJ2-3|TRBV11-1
ASSTTTTSGATSTDTQY
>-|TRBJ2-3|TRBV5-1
ASSYGTGDIDTQY
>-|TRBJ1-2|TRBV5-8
ASSLSPPGYT
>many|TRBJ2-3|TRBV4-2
ASSEPSGPYTDTQY
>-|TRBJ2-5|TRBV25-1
ASSEGELGVGETQY
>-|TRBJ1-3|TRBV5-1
ASSLLGQGIAGNTIY
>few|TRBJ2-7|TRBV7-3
ASSGRQGRLY
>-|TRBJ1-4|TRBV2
ASSGQGAYVKLF